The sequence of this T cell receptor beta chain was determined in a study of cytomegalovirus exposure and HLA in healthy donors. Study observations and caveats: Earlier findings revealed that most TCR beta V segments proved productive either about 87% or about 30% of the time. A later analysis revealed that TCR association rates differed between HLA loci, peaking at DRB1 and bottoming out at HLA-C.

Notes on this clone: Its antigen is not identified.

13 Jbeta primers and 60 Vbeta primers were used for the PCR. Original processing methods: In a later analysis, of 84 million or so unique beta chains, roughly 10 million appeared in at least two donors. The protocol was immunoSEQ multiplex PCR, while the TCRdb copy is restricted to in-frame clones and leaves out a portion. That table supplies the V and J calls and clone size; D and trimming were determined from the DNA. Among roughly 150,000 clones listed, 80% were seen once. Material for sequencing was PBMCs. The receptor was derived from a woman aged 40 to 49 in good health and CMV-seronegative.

The CDR3 nucleotides are TGTGCCAGCAGTTTTAGCTCCTACGAGCAGTACTTC. It encodes CASSFSSYEQYF. The genes are TRBV2 and TRBJ2-5; D not resolved. Judging by the DNA end, TRBJ2-7 fits better; the J call may be wrong. The CDR3 covers 12 residues. Germline assignment: CDR1 SNHLY and CDR2 FYNNEI.